Shown below are 16 T cell receptor beta chains from a single sample sequenced in a study of shared clonotypes between healthy human individuals. Method: immunoSEQ multiplex PCR; TCRdb's copy keeps in-frame clones and lacks some. Of about 470,000 clones listed, 70% to 80% were seen once; the top ten hold roughly 13%. Sequencing was performed on PBMCs. These receptors all stem from a woman in her forties in good health. Some clones in this sample may be carry-over from other donors' samples.

The genes are TRBV6-5 and TRBJ2-7; the match to TRBD1 covers 7 bases. The CDR3 length is 15 residues. V gave up 6 bases and J gave up 0 bases; unmatched junction bases: 8. Germline CDR1 MNHEY, CDR2 SVGAGI. DNA for the CDR3: TGTGCCAGCAGGCTGGGACAGCTCAGCTCCTACGAGCAGTACTTC. It is translated as CASRLGQLSSYEQYF.

The V gene is TRBV7-2, the J gene TRBJ2-3, with TRBD2 matching 10 bases. There are 15 residues in the CDR3. Germline V CDR1 and CDR2: SGHTA, FQGNSA. V was pared by 5 bases and J by 2 bases, with 4 bases of the junction left unmatched. CDR3 sequence reads: CASSRLAGFTDTQYF. The CDR3 nucleotides are TGTGCCAGCAGCAGACTAGCGGGCTTCACAGATACGCAGTATTTT.

This clone has a handful of counts. This chain uses TRBV21-1 with TRBJ1-1. TRBV21-1 is a listed pseudogene. CDR3 length equals 15 residues. The CDR3 DNA reads as TGTGCCAGCAGCAAAAGGCGACTCATGAACACTGAAGCTTTCTTT. This gives the protein CASSKRRLMNTEAFF.

The rearrangement uses TRBV18 and TRBJ2-3, with D perhaps matching TRBD1 (6 bases). Per germline, CDR1 KGHSH and CDR2 LQKENI. The germline V and J ends were trimmed by 1 base and 5 bases, with 7 bases remaining between them. CDR3 length: 13 residues. CDR3 in DNA: TGTGCCAGCTCACCACGCAGGGGAGATACGCAGTATTTT. This gives the protein CASSPRRGDTQYF.

The chain joins TRBV6-5 to TRBJ1-3, with D maybe TRBD1 (5 bases). The CDR3 is 14 residues long. The V end was cut by 8 bases, the J end by 2 bases, with 13 bases between. Germline V gene lookup returns CDR1 MNHEY and CDR2 SVGAGI. CDR3 region: CASLEGRTGNTIYF. The CDR3, as DNA: TGTGCCAGCCTCGAGGGACGCACTGGAAACACCATATATTTT.

The rearrangement uses TRBV5-4 and TRBJ2-7; 10 bases are shared with TRBD2. The CDR3 spans 13 residues. Germline values: CDR1 SGHNT, CDR2 YYREEE (reference sequence). Trimming removed 4 bases from V and 6 bases from J; junction bases left unmatched: 4. The CDR3 DNA reads as TGTGCCAGCAGCCAGCGGGAGGGGCTCGAGCAGTACTTC. Translation gives CASSQREGLEQYF.

As for this clone: With a much larger clone just one base away, this may be a read error. This is likely a read error, given that the CDR3 carries no conserved phenylalanine or tryptophan at its end. This chain connects TRBV30 to TRBJ2-6; D not resolved. This CDR3 region has 13 residues. Germline V lookup: CDR1 GTSNPN, CDR2 SVGIG (reference sequence). V was pared by 2 bases and J by 3 bases, with 5 bases between. CDR3 nucleotides: TGTGCCTGGAGTTTTGGTGGGGCCAACGTCCTGACTCTC. It specifies CAWSFGGANVLTL.

The chain employs TRBV6-1 and TRBJ2-7, with TRBD1 matching over 7 bases. Germline V gene sequence: CDR1 MNHNS, CDR2 SASEGT. CDR3 size: 15 residues. V was pared by 3 bases and J by 2 bases, with 7 bases of the junction left unmatched. Here the CDR3 DNA reads TGTGCCAGCAGTGACCGACAGGGCCCAACCTACGAGCAGTACTTC. It is translated as CASSDRQGPTYEQYF.

V gene TRBV4-1 combines with J gene TRBJ1-2; 8 nucleotides agree with TRBD1. Germline-derived CDR1 and CDR2 are MGHRA and YSYEKL. The CDR3 contains 15 residues. After removal of 6 bases from V and 5 bases from J, the junction contained 11 bases not matched to a gene. The DNA of the CDR3 is TGCGCCAGCAGTTCACCCACAGGGGGTGGGTATGGCTACACCTTC. Translation: CASSSPTGGGYGYTF.

This rearrangement joins TRBV5-6 to TRBJ2-1; 8 nucleotides agree with TRBD2. Per the germline V gene, CDR1 is SGHDT and CDR2 is YYEEEE. V lost 0 bases and J lost 9; bases outside the gene matches: 8. This CDR3 comprises 15 residues. DNA of the CDR3: TGTGCCAGCAGCTTGGGCGCGGGAGGCCGGGGTGAGCAGTTCTTC. It specifies CASSLGAGGRGEQFF.

In this sample, this clone turned up once. The CDR3 loop is CASSYPGRDEQYF. Here the CDR3 DNA reads TGTGCCAGCAGTTACCCGGGGAGGGACGAGCAGTACTTC. The genes are TRBV6-9 and TRBJ2-7; TRBD2 aligns across 7 bases. Germline CDR1 MNHGY, CDR2 SVAAGI. With V trimmed by 3 bases and J by 5 bases, 4 bases remained unmatched. This CDR3 has 13 residues.

This chain uses TRBV6-1 with TRBJ1-5; D possibly corresponds to TRBD1 (5 bases). This CDR3 is built from 15 residues. Trimming removed 0 bases at V and 3 bases at J, with 9 bases between. Looked up from germline, CDR1 is MNHNS and CDR2 is SASEGT. CDR3 in amino acids: CASSEAGAANQPQHF. The CDR3 DNA is TGTGCCAGCAGTGAAGCCGGGGCAGCCAATCAGCCCCAGCATTTT.

The CDR3 nucleotides read TGTGCCAGCAGCTTGGAGACAGATACGCAGTATTTT. Amino acid sequence: CASSLETDTQYF. This chain joins TRBV7-9 and TRBJ2-3; D not resolved. This CDR3 is built from 12 residues. The germline gives CDR1 SEHNR, CDR2 FQNEAQ (reference sequence). Trimming removed 3 bases at V and 3 bases at J, with 4 bases between.

The chain has TRBV27 and TRBJ2-5; D might be TRBD2 (7 bases). Gene TRBJ2-7 matches the end of the DNA better, so the J call may be wrong. Per germline, CDR1 MNHEY and CDR2 SMNVEV (reference sequence). This CDR3 contains 18 residues. In nucleotides, the CDR3 is TGTGCCTCTACAAAAGGCCAGGGGAGCTACGGGAGGAGCTACGAGCAGTACTTC. The encoded protein is CASTKGQGSYGRSYEQYF.

The chain couples TRBV4-3 to TRBJ2-1, with TRBD2 matching 16 bases. Germline CDR1 and CDR2: LGHNA and YSLEER. J lost 9 bases, V lost 4 bases, and 3 bases had no gene match. CDR3 length: 15 residues. The DNA for the CDR3 is TGCGCCAGCAGCCTCGGGACTAGCGGGAGGGCTGAGCAGTTCTTC. This codes for CASSLGTSGRAEQFF.

J is TRBJ1-2 and V is TRBV27, with 8 bases lining up with TRBD1. The junction had 7 bases not matched to a gene; V was cut back by 6 bases and J by 4 bases. Germline V CDR1 and CDR2: MNHEY, SMNVEV (reference sequence). This CDR3 has 14 residues. The chain's CDR3 is CASSLSGTGYGYTF. As DNA, the CDR3 is TGTGCCAGCAGCCTGAGTGGGACAGGCTATGGCTACACCTTC.